These T cell receptor beta chains were read from a single sample in a study of T cell responses to AZD1222 COVID-19 vaccine. Assay used: immunoSEQ multiplex PCR; TCRdb lists only in-frame clones, some missing. The sample shows fewer than 150,000 clones, around 90% of them seen only once. The specimen was peripheral blood, collected on day 0 of AZD1222 vaccination. The receptors originated from an adult in good health. Each CDR3 is given without its conserved first and last residue. D genes are given only for firm matches.

v_call	cdr3_length	d_call	j_call	cdr3_aa
TRBV7-9	13	TRBD1	TRBJ1-1	ASSSGDRVWTEAF
TRBV29-1	13	.	TRBJ2-7	SVEQFSGNSYEQY
TRBV5-8	16	.	TRBJ1-2	ASNKRRGPMLLVYGYT
TRBV28	13	.	TRBJ1-3	ASGTYRYSGNTIY
TRBV5-6	13	TRBD1	TRBJ1-4	ASSPGQGTNEKLF
TRBV21-1	17	.	TRBJ2-5	ASRSSRGASGGYQETQY
TRBV9	11	.	TRBJ1-1	ASGASGGTEAF
TRBV11-3	12	.	TRBJ1-1	ASSPGELNTEAF
TRBV2	12	TRBD1	TRBJ2-7	ASSDSRGLYEQY
TRBV27	13	.	TRBJ1-1	ASSLLEGHTTEAF
TRBV10-3	12	TRBD1	TRBJ1-6	AINTGQDNSPLH
TRBV6-5	10	TRBD1	TRBJ1-4	ATRDRGEKLF
TRBV5-1	11	.	TRBJ1-1	ASSLSRNTEAF
TRBV3-1/TRBV3-2	15	TRBD2	TRBJ2-1	ASSQFGGGSRLNEQF
TRBV29-1	13	TRBD2	TRBJ2-3	SVENSGGHTDTQY